This TCR beta chain stems from a study of cytomegalovirus exposure and HLA in healthy donors. Study background: Across about 400 genotyped donors, around 82% landed in the Caucasian-associated ancestry cluster.

CDR1 is SNHLY and CDR2 is FYNNEI in the germline V gene. The CDR3 is 14 amino acids. Trimming at V came to 5 bases and at J to 3 bases, leaving 5 bases not matched to a gene. This PCR relied on a set of 60 Vbeta primers and 13 Jbeta primers. Some clones are missing from TCRdb's copy, which holds only in-frame ones; the method was immunoSEQ multiplex PCR. The profile shows some 140,000 clones, approximately 79% of them singletons. Whole-study results and caveats: Prior analysis indicated that the majority of TCR beta V segments exhibited productivity approximately 87% or approximately 30% of the time.

Healthy people donating bone marrow made up the donors. This clone was found a few times. Its matching antigen is unknown. Sequences were obtained from PBMCs. The clonotype was recovered from a man aged 40-55 years in good health and CMV-seropositive. The chain combines TRBV2 with TRBJ1-1, with TRBD1 identical over 8 bases. Written as DNA, the CDR3 is TGTGCCAGCAGTCCCAACAGGGGGGACACTGAAGCTTTCTTT. Residues: CASSPNRGDTEAFF. Using reference TRBV2 and TRBJ1-1 for the parts outside the CDR3, the full variable domain is EPEVTQTPSHQVTQMGQEVILRCVPISNHLYFYWYRQILGQKVEFLVSFYNNEISEKSEIFDDQFSVERPDGSNFTLKIRSTKLEDSAMYFCASSPNRGDTEAFFGQGTRLTVV.